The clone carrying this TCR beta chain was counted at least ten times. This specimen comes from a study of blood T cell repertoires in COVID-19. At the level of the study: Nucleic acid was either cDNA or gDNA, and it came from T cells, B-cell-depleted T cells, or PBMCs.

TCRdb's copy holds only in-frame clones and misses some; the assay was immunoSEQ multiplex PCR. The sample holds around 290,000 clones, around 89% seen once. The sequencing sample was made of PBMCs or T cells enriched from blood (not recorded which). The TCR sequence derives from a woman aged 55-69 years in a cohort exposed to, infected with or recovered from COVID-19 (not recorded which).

The CDR3 loop is CASSELAGSYNEQFF. Here the CDR3 DNA reads TGTGCCAGCAGTGAACTAGCGGGCTCCTACAATGAGCAGTTCTTC. This rearrangement joins TRBV6-1 to TRBJ2-1; 8 bases agree with TRBD2. The CDR3 is made up of 15 amino acids. Trimming cost V 2 bases and J 0 bases; bases outside gene matches: 0. The germline V gene encodes CDR1 MNHNS and CDR2 SASEGT.